What follows are 15 T cell receptor beta chains derived from one specimen sequenced in a study of early T cells in non-severe SARS-CoV-2 infection. From the 5' RACE reads, TCRdb called clonotypes with MiXCR, one entry per CDR3 protein. The repertoire includes 64,000 or so distinct CDR3 sequences, over 10% of them detected once, and around 4.3% sits in the top ten. The sequencing input was whole blood. These receptors all stem from an adult who was a healthcare worker with PCR-confirmed SARS-CoV-2 infection or an uninfected control (not recorded which).

This chain joins TRBV10-2 and TRBJ2-1; D might be TRBD2 (6 bases). Germline assignment: CDR1 WSHSY and CDR2 SAAADI. The CDR3 sequence is 13 residues long. V lost 3 bases, J lost 4 bases, and 7 bases lay in between. Here the CDR3 DNA reads TGCGCCAGCAGTGACGGGGGATACAATGAGCAGTTCTTC. Its protein is CASSDGGYNEQFF.

This clonotype has more than one count but fewer than ten. The chain uses TRBV19 and TRBJ2-7; D call uncertain. Trimming removed 3 bases at V and 3 bases at J, with 12 bases between. This CDR3 has 14 residues. Germline CDR1 is LNHDA and CDR2 is SQIVND (reference sequence). In nucleotides, the CDR3 is TGTGCCAGTAGTATCGGAGTCAGTTTCTACGAGCAGTACTTC. It yields the protein CASSIGVSFYEQYF.

The V and J genes are TRBV11-2 and TRBJ1-2; the match to TRBD1 covers 10 bases. The CDR3 extends over 20 amino acids. CDR1 and CDR2 from the germline V gene are SGHAT and FQNNGV. The V gene end was trimmed by 4 bases and the J gene end by 5 bases; junction bases not matched to a gene: 22. CDR3 sequence (DNA): TGTGCCAGCAGCTCGCTAGTCTCTCACCGGGACAGGGGAGGAAATTATGGCTACACCTTC. Translating it yields CASSSLVSHRDRGGNYGYTF.

This clonotype was detected many times. The rearrangement links TRBV6-2 or TRBV6-3 to TRBJ2-5; 8 bases are a match to TRBD1. There are 15 residues in the CDR3. Germline V gene data show CDR1 as MNHEY and CDR2 as SVGEGT. V shed 8 bases, J shed 3 bases, and the junction held 11 bases outside the gene matches. The CDR3 here is CASGQGVFEEETQYF. DNA for the CDR3: TGTGCCAGCGGACAGGGAGTCTTTGAGGAAGAGACCCAGTACTTC.

The V gene is TRBV7-9, the J gene TRBJ2-1; D possibly corresponds to TRBD2 (6 bases). The CDR3 spans 15 residues. V was trimmed by 6 bases and J by 0 bases, leaving 12 bases between them. CDR1 and CDR2 (germline): SEHNR, FQNEAQ (reference sequence). The CDR3: CASSRPGSSYNEQFF. Written as DNA, the CDR3 is TGTGCCAGCAGTCGTCCCGGGAGCTCCTACAATGAGCAGTTCTTC.

The rearrangement joins TRBV7-2 to TRBJ2-3, with D possibly TRBD2 on 6 matching bases. The germline V gene has CDR1 SGHTA and CDR2 FQGNSA. The V end lost 5 bases, the J end lost 6 bases, and 15 bases lay between the germline ends. CDR3 length: 14 residues. The CDR3 loop reads CASSPRLVSDTQYF. The DNA for the CDR3 is TGTGCCAGCAGCCCCCGACTAGTCTCGGATACGCAGTATTTT.

This clonotype was seen a single time. The chain employs TRBV11-2 and TRBJ2-5; 8 bases match TRBD2. With 1 base clipped from V and 1 base from J, the junction kept 2 bases outside the gene matches. CDR1 is SGHAT, CDR2 FQNNGV, per germline. The CDR3 covers 15 residues. In nucleotides, the CDR3 is TGTGCCAGCAGCTTAGGCGGGAGGCCCCAAGAGACCCAGTACTTC. This translates into CASSLGGRPQETQYF. The whole variable domain, filled in from reference TRBV11-2 and TRBJ2-5, reads EAGVAQSPRYKIIEKRQSVAFWCNPISGHATLYWYQQILGQGPKLLIQFQNNGVVDDSQLPKDRFSAERLKGVDSTLKIQPAKLEDSAVYLCASSLGGRPQETQYFGPGTRLLVL.

This clonotype was seen repeatedly, ten times or more. This sequence joins TRBV27 and TRBJ2-1, with D tentatively TRBD1 (6 bases). The CDR3 sequence is 14 residues long. Between the trimmed V and J ends, which lost 0 bases and 9 bases, there was a span of 12 bases. Germline V gives CDR1 MNHEY, CDR2 SMNVEV (reference sequence). In DNA form, the CDR3 reads TGTGCCAGCAGTTTATCCCCCACAGGGTTTGAGCAGTTCTTC. Protein product: CASSLSPTGFEQFF.

As to this clonotype: One junction end disagrees with the germline gene, perhaps due to a read error. This sequence joins TRBV6-5 and TRBJ1-1; D might be TRBD1 (5 bases). This CDR3 is 13 amino acids long. In germline, CDR1 is MNHEY, CDR2 SVGAGI. The CDR3 DNA reads as TGTGCCAGCACCACCTTCGGGGCCACTGAAGTTTTCTTT. Encoded protein: CASTTFGATEVFF.

This clonotype was recorded many times. The chain employs TRBV5-1 and TRBJ2-7, with D possibly matching TRBD1 (6 bases). The CDR3 runs 15 residues. Looked up from germline, CDR1 is SGHRS and CDR2 is YFSETQ. Deletions cut 4 bases from V and 2 bases from J, with 16 bases between. The CDR3 protein is CASSLNTGPPYEQYF. The CDR3 DNA is TGCGCCAGCAGCCTAAACACAGGGCCTCCCTACGAGCAGTACTTC.

This clonotype turned up a few times. This sequence joins TRBV9 and TRBJ2-7; TRBD1 aligns across 10 bases. The CDR3 length is 14 residues. Germline loops: CDR1 SGDLS, CDR2 YYNGEE. Trimming took 0 bases from V and 7 from J; bases not matched to a gene: 4. This chain's CDR3 is CASSVGTGGLEQYF. DNA for the CDR3: TGTGCCAGCAGCGTAGGGACAGGGGGTTTGGAGCAGTACTTC.

This clonotype has a handful of counts. V gene TRBV20-1 combines with J gene TRBJ2-7, with D hard to call. V lost 0 bases and J 6 bases, leaving 9 bases between the germline ends. Germline values: CDR1 DFQATT, CDR2 SNEGSKA (reference sequence). The CDR3 is 12 residues long. The CDR3 DNA is TGCAGTGCTAGAGATGTTGTAACCGAGCAGTACTTC. Translation: CSARDVVTEQYF.

This clonotype has a handful of counts. This chain connects TRBV6-5 to TRBJ1-6; TRBD1 matches at 8 bases. After removal of 4 bases from V and 9 bases from J, the junction contained 8 bases not matched to a gene. Germline loops: CDR1 MNHEY, CDR2 SVGAGI. There are 15 residues in the CDR3. The CDR3 reads CASSFQGARFSPLHF. The CDR3 coding sequence is TGTGCCAGCAGTTTTCAGGGGGCCAGATTTTCACCCCTCCACTTT.

This chain uses TRBV12-3 or TRBV12-4 with TRBJ2-7; D not resolved. The length of the CDR3 is 15 residues. V gave up 3 bases and J gave up 1 base, with 13 bases separating them. CDR3 sequence: CASSFADFTSYEQYF. CDR3 DNA: TGTGCCAGCAGTTTTGCCGACTTTACTTCCTACGAGCAGTACTTC.

The chain joins TRBV18 to TRBJ2-7, with a possible D match to TRBD1 (7 bases). CDR1 KGHSH and CDR2 LQKENI come from the germline V gene. V lost 3 bases, J lost 6 bases, and 15 bases lay in between. The CDR3 sequence is 14 residues long. The CDR3 bases are TGTGCCAGCTCACCTGCAGGGGGGCCCAGCGAGCAGTACTTC. Its protein is CASSPAGGPSEQYF.